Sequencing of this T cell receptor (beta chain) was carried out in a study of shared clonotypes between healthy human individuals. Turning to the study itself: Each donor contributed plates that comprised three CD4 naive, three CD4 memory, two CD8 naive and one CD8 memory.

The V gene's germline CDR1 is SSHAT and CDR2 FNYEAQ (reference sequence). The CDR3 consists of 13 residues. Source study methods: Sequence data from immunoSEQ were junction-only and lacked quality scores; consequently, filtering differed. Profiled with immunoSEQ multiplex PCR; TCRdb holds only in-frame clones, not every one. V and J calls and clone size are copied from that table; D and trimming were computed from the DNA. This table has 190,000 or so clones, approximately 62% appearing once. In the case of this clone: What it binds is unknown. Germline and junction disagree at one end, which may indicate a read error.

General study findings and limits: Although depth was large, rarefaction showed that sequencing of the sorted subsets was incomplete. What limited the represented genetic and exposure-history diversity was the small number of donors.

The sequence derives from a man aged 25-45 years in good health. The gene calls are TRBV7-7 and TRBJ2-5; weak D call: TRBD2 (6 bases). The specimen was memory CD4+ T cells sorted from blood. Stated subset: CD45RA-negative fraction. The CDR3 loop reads CASSKGLLETQYF. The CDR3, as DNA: TGTGCTAGCAGCAAGGGACTCCTTGAGACCCAGTACTTC.